These T cell receptor beta chains were read from a single sample in a study of T-cell memory formation after mild COVID-19. TCRdb re-called the 5' RACE reads through MiXCR, storing one row per CDR3 protein. The repertoire consists of 550,000 to 600,000 distinct CDR3 sequences, with around a sixth occurring once and the leading ten covering about 8.1%. Material: PBMCs or a T cell subset sorted from them (not recorded which). These receptors all come from an adult woman who had mild COVID-19 (a few samples of this study predate the infection). Cell type and time point are not known. CDR3s include the opening cysteine and the closing phenylalanine or tryptophan. A D gene is named only where the DNA matches it firmly. The size entry is marked missing in some rows and otherwise reads once, few, many or a size class.

TRBJ2-7 | TRBV3-1 | NA | few | TGTGCCAGCAGCCAAGATTTGGGGCACTCCTACGAGCAGTACTTC | CASSQDLGHSYEQYF
TRBJ1-5 | TRBV10-3 | NA | few | TGTGCCATCAGTGAGTCCCAGGGAGGGAATCAGCCCCAGCATTTT | CAISESQGGNQPQHF
TRBJ1-2 | TRBV2 | NA | NA | TGTGCCAGCAGTGGGACAGAGACTTATGGCTACACCTTC | CASSGTETYGYTF
TRBJ1-1 | TRBV11-2 | NA | NA | TGTGCCAGCAGCTTAGTTCACATTAACACTGAAGCTTTCTTT | CASSLVHINTEAFF
TRBJ1-1 | TRBV20-1 | NA | few | TGCAGTGCTGGCAAGGCGAACACTGAAGCTTTCTTT | CSAGKANTEAFF
TRBJ2-1 | TRBV7-6 | TRBD2 | NA | TGTGCCAGCAGCTGGAGCCGGCCGGCGAGCCTAGCGGGAGTCAATGAGCAGTTCTTC | CASSWSRPASLAGVNEQFF
TRBJ1-5 | TRBV6-1 | NA | NA | TGTGCCAGCAGTGAAGAGTCAGGGGGCAATCAGCCCCAGCATTTT | CASSEESGGNQPQHF
TRBJ2-2 | TRBV5-6 | TRBD1 | few | TGTGCCAGCAGCTCCATCCACAGGGGATCCACCGGGGAGCTGTTTTTT | CASSSIHRGSTGELFF
TRBJ2-1 | TRBV6-5 | TRBD2 | NA | TGTGCCAGCAGTTATAGCGGGAGGAAGAGTGAGCAGTTCTTC | CASSYSGRKSEQFF
TRBJ2-7 | TRBV20-1 | NA | few | TGCAGTGCTAGAGATCCGGCTATCGACTACGAGCAGTACTTC | CSARDPAIDYEQYF
TRBJ1-5 | TRBV18 | NA | NA | TGTGCCAGCTCCGAGACCCGTAGCAATCAGCCCCAGCATTTT | CASSETRSNQPQHF
TRBJ2-6 | TRBV12-3/TRBV12-4 | NA | NA | TGTGCCAGCAGTTTACTTGACTCTGGGGCCAACGTCCTGACTTTC | CASSLLDSGANVLTF
TRBJ2-5 | TRBV5-1 | TRBD1 | NA | TGCGCCAGCAGCCCCGGACAGGGGGCTTTGGGAGAGACCCAGTACTTC | CASSPGQGALGETQYF
TRBJ2-7 | TRBV20-1 | NA | NA | TGCAGTGCTAGTTGGCGTAACTACGAGCAGTACTTC | CSASWRNYEQYF
TRBJ1-2 | TRBV5-6 | NA | many | TGTGCCAGCAGCTTGGACAATTCCTATGGCTACACCTTC | CASSLDNSYGYTF
TRBJ2-5 | TRBV5-4 | NA | many | TGTGCCAGCAGCTTGATTCCGGGGGAGACCCAGTACTTC | CASSLIPGETQYF